This TCR beta chain was sequenced during a study of brain T cells in children with intractable seizures. Study results and caveats: Viral specificity was inferred only from CDR3 similarity; HCMV serostatus was unknown.

This clone came up a few times. The antigen is not known. Noted time point: blood from clinic visit 5 months post-surgery; TSC patient then seizure free. Before surgery, patients took at least one anti-epileptic drug. Method: immunoSEQ multiplex PCR; TCRdb's copy keeps in-frame clones and lacks some. The sample gives 340,000 or so clones, over 90% of which show up once; 4.5% to 7% is in the top ten. The CDR3 has 13 amino acids. Germline assignment: CDR1 SNHLY and CDR2 FYNNEI. Trimming pared 4 bases from V and 9 bases from J, leaving 10 bases between. V is TRBV2 and J is TRBJ1-6; D is unresolved. This sequence originates from a boy under two years old with tuberous sclerosis and intractable seizures. The input for sequencing was peripheral blood, taken about 5 months after surgery. CDR3 loop: CASSVGGGSPLHF. Written as DNA, the CDR3 is TGTGCCAGCAGTGTCGGTGGTGGTTCACCCCTCCACTTT.